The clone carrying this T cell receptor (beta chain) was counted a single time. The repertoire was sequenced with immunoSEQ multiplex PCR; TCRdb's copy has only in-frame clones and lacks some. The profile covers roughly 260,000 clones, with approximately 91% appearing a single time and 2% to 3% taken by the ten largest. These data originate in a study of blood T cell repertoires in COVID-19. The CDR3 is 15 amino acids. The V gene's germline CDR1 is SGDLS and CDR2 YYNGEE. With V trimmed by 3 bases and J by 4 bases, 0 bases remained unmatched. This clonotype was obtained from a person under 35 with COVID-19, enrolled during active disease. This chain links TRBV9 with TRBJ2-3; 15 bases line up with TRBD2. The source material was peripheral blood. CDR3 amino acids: CASSGTSGRADTQYF. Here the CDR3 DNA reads TGTGCCAGCAGCGGGACTAGCGGGAGGGCAGATACGCAGTATTTT.